The table lists the clone carrying this TCR beta chain with a few counts. The sample belongs to a study of T cell repertoires in cytomegalovirus infection. The CDR3 extends over 13 amino acids. CDR1 and CDR2 from the germline V gene are GTSNPN and SVGIG (reference sequence). The V end lost 4 bases, the J end lost 8 bases, and 17 bases lay between the germline ends. From the reads, TCRdb called clonotypes with MiXCR, one entry per CDR3 protein. The sample shows 97,000 or so distinct CDR3 sequences, more than 15% of them seen only once. Sample: PBMCs. This TCR was sampled from a human donor in good health (CMV status not recorded). Some clones in this sample may be carry-over from other donors' samples. V usage is TRBV30 and J usage is TRBJ1-1; D is unresolved. CDR3 amino acids: CAWNPLRAAEAFF. For the CDR3, the DNA is TGTGCCTGGAACCCGCTTCGGGCGGCCGAAGCTTTCTTT.